The 21 T cell receptor beta chains given below trace back to one sample, sequenced in a study of response to subunit inactivated influenza vaccine. TCRdb analysed the RT-PCR reads with MiXCR anew, one entry per CDR3 protein. The table lists 650,000 to 700,000 distinct CDR3 sequences, about a sixth of them singletons. Material: PBMCs from blood, obtained roughly 13 days after vaccination. All receptors derive from a man between 50 and 59 years old who received an inactivated influenza vaccine.

This clonotype was seen more than once but under ten times. The rearrangement uses TRBV12-3 or TRBV12-4 and TRBJ2-5, with 8 bases aligning to TRBD1. CDR3 length: 14 amino acids. V shed 9 bases and J 5 bases; nucleotides not matched to a gene: 11. The CDR3 here is CARLSGGADETQYF. Written as DNA, the CDR3 is TGTGCCAGACTATCAGGGGGCGCGGATGAGACCCAGTACTTC.

Concerning this clonotype: One end of the junction varies from germline; a read error may be responsible. The chain has TRBV10-3 and TRBJ2-1; D is perhaps TRBD2 (6 bases). CDR3 length equals 15 residues. From germline, CDR1 is ENHRY and CDR2 SYGVKD. CDR3 DNA sequence: TGTGCCCTCAGGCGGGACTTGAGCTCCTACAATGAGCAGTTCTTC. Its translation: CALRRDLSSYNEQFF.

The CDR3 DNA sequence: TGTGCCACCAGTGATGGGGGATCCCAAGAGACCCAGTACTTC. It is translated as CATSDGGSQETQYF. The chain has TRBV24-1 and TRBJ2-5; D assignment may be TRBD1 or TRBD2 (5 bases each). This CDR3 region has 14 residues. Trimming took 3 bases from V and 1 from J, leaving 8 bases between them. Germline V gene lookup returns CDR1 KGHDR and CDR2 SFDVKD.

This clonotype was picked up a small number of times. The chain links TRBV5-1 to TRBJ2-3; no definite D call. This CDR3 contains 14 residues. Germline assignment: CDR1 SGHRS and CDR2 YFSETQ. Trimming removed 6 bases at V and 4 bases at J, with 15 bases between. The CDR3 region has the DNA TGCGCCAGCACCTTATACCACGACCCAGATACGCAGTATTTT. Residues: CASTLYHDPDTQYF.

The chain joins TRBV5-4 to TRBJ2-6, with D uncertain. The CDR3 sequence is 15 residues long. Trimming took off 0 bases at V and 3 bases at J, with 7 bases between the two ends. Germline V gene sequence: CDR1 SGHNT, CDR2 YYREEE (reference sequence). CDR3 sequence (DNA): TGTGCCAGCAGCTTGGGCGGCGGTGGGGCCAACGTCCTGACTTTC. It is translated as CASSLGGGGANVLTF. The whole variable domain, filled in from reference TRBV5-4 and TRBJ2-6, reads ETGVTQSPTHLIKTRGQQVTLRCSSQSGHNTVSWYQQALGQGPQFIFQYYREEENGRGNFPPRFSGLQFPNYSSELNVNALELDDSALYLCASSLGGGGANVLTFGAGSRLTVL.

The V and J genes are TRBV4-3 and TRBJ2-7, with TRBD2 matching over 11 bases. Germline trimming cut 0 bases from V and 0 bases from J; bases unmatched to any gene: 4. This CDR3 is built from 17 residues. Germline CDR1 LGHNA, CDR2 YSLEER. The CDR3 coding sequence is TGCGCCAGCAGCCAAGATGTAGCGGGAGGGATCTCCTACGAGCAGTACTTC. Protein sequence: CASSQDVAGGISYEQYF.

This clonotype was recorded a few times. The genes are TRBV6-1 and TRBJ2-5; D ambiguous. Trimming removed 7 bases from V and 4 bases from J, with 19 bases in between. The germline V gene encodes CDR1 MNHNS and CDR2 SASEGT. The CDR3 sequence is 15 residues long. The CDR3 region is CASTKSRGRLETQYF. In DNA, the CDR3 is TGTGCCAGCACCAAGAGTCGCGGCAGACTAGAGACCCAGTACTTC.

This chain links TRBV12-3 or TRBV12-4 with TRBJ1-2, with a weak D call TRBD1 (6 bases). Trimming took 6 bases from V and 8 from J, leaving 13 bases between them. The CDR3 is made up of 12 amino acids. The CDR3 DNA follows: TGTGCCAGCAGCTCGGACAGCCGCGGCTACACCTTC. Its protein is CASSSDSRGYTF.

The genes are TRBV12-3 or TRBV12-4 and TRBJ2-7, with a possible D match to TRBD1 (6 bases). The CDR3 is 14 amino acids. Trimming removed 3 bases at V and 3 bases at J, with 12 bases between. The CDR3 DNA reads as TGTGCCAGCAGTTTTGGGGACACAGACTACGAGCAGTACTTC. This codes for CASSFGDTDYEQYF.

The chain is built from TRBV6-5 and TRBJ1-2; TRBD1 matches 7 bases. V was pared by 2 bases and J by 4 bases, with 10 bases of the junction left unmatched. This CDR3 has 16 residues. Germline assignment: CDR1 MNHEY and CDR2 SVGAGI. The CDR3 reads CASSYPDADRPYGYTF. The CDR3 nucleotides read TGTGCCAGCAGTTACCCCGACGCGGACAGGCCCTATGGCTACACCTTC.

The chain employs TRBV4-1 and TRBJ2-7; TRBD2 aligns across 10 bases. This CDR3 spans 13 amino acids. V trimming: 5 bases; J trimming: 6 bases; junction bases outside the gene matches: 4. Germline values: CDR1 MGHRA, CDR2 YSYEKL. The CDR3, as DNA: TGCGCCAGCAGCTCTAGCGGGAGCTCCGAGCAGTACTTC. Amino acid sequence: CASSSSGSSEQYF.

The J gene is TRBJ1-2, the V gene TRBV4-2, with 12 positions matching TRBD1. CDR1 is LGHNA, CDR2 YNFKEQ, per germline. This CDR3 is 16 amino acids long. J lost 4 bases, V lost 0 bases, and 3 bases had no gene match. The DNA for the CDR3 is TGTGCCAGCAGCCAAGATGGGGGACAGGGGGCCTATGGCTACACCTTC. This translates into CASSQDGGQGAYGYTF.

The V gene is TRBV6-2 or TRBV6-3, the J gene TRBJ2-7; D perhaps matches TRBD1 (5 bases). The CDR3 extends over 14 amino acids. Trimming took 0 bases from V and 3 from J, leaving 9 bases between them. Germline V gives CDR1 MNHEY, CDR2 SVGEGT. CDR3 nucleotide sequence: TGTGCCAGCAGTTACTCACAGGCCCGCTACGAGCAGTACTTC. Translating it yields CASSYSQARYEQYF.

This clonotype was recorded a few times. This rearrangement joins TRBV12-3 or TRBV12-4 to TRBJ2-1; perhaps TRBD1 as D (5 bases). CDR3 size: 16 residues. Trimming left V 1 base short and J 6 bases short, with 16 bases between. CDR3 nucleotides: TGTGCCAGCAGTTTAGGGGGCAGGGTCGGCGGCAATGAGCAGTTCTTC. Translating gives CASSLGGRVGGNEQFF.

This clonotype was observed a handful of times. CDR3 nucleotide sequence: TGCAGCGTGGGGACGACGCAAGAGACCCAGTACTTC. Translation: CSVGTTQETQYF. This chain connects TRBV29-1 to TRBJ2-5; D is perhaps TRBD1 or TRBD2 (5 bases each). The CDR3 totals 12 residues. V shed 6 bases and J shed 2 bases, with 10 bases lying between them. CDR1 is SQVTM, CDR2 ANQGSEA, per germline. Full variable domain (rest looked up from reference TRBV29-1 and TRBJ2-5): SAVISQKPSRDICQRGTSLTIQCQVDSQVTMMFWYRQQPGQSLTLIATANQGSEATYESGFVIDKFPISRPNLTFSTLTVSNMSPEDSSIYLCSVGTTQETQYFGPGTRLLVL.

Concerning this clonotype: At one end, the junction sequence differs from germline, possibly due to a read error. The chain combines TRBV5-1 with TRBJ1-1, with TRBD1 as a possible D gene (5 bases). Germline CDR1 reads SGHRS; CDR2 reads YFSETQ. The CDR3 has 12 amino acids. The CDR3 coding sequence is TGCGCCAGCATCTTGGGGGGGGAGGAAGCTTTCTTT. Translated: CASILGGEEAFF.

The J gene is TRBJ1-1, the V gene TRBV3-1, with D possibly matching TRBD1 (5 bases). Germline loops: CDR1 LGHDT, CDR2 YNNKEL (reference sequence). The V end was cut by 3 bases, the J end by 6 bases, with 11 bases between. The CDR3 contains 13 residues. The CDR3, as DNA: TGTGCCAGCAGCCAGCTCCTGGGGGCTGAAGCTTTCTTT. Its translation: CASSQLLGAEAFF.

This sequence joins TRBV20-1 and TRBJ1-2; D perhaps matches TRBD1 (5 bases). V was pared by 5 bases and J by 2 bases, with 12 bases between. The CDR3 has 13 amino acids. Germline loops: CDR1 DFQATT, CDR2 SNEGSKA (reference sequence). The CDR3 sequence: CSALAGPNYGYTF. In DNA form, the CDR3 reads TGCAGTGCTCTCGCGGGACCGAACTATGGCTACACCTTC.

The sample holds a few counts of this clonotype. The chain joins TRBV6-2 or TRBV6-3 to TRBJ2-4, with D possibly being TRBD1 or TRBD2 (5 bases each). The length of the CDR3 is 12 residues. CDR1 is MNHEY, CDR2 SVGEGT, per germline. V shed 7 bases and J shed 8 bases, with 12 bases lying between them. The CDR3 nucleotides are TGTGCCAGCACCACGAGGGGAGACATTCAGTACTTC. Translating gives CASTTRGDIQYF.

The table lists this clonotype with a few counts. The chain uses TRBV7-2 and TRBJ2-5; TRBD2 might be the D (5 bases). The CDR3 sequence is 16 residues long. Trimming removed 5 bases from V and 5 bases from J, with 21 bases in between. Germline-derived CDR1 and CDR2 are SGHTA and FQGNSA. The CDR3: CASSILSGSFKETQYF. DNA of the CDR3: TGTGCCAGCAGCATCTTAAGCGGAAGTTTTAAGGAGACCCAGTACTTC.

V is TRBV6-2 or TRBV6-3 and J is TRBJ2-7, with 7 bases lining up with TRBD1. With V trimmed by 2 bases and J by 2 bases, 6 bases remained unmatched. Germline V gene sequence: CDR1 MNHEY, CDR2 SVGEGT. This CDR3 is built from 15 residues. CDR3 sequence: CASSYESGGAYEQYF. The DNA of the CDR3 is TGTGCCAGCAGTTACGAGTCAGGGGGAGCCTACGAGCAGTACTTC.